One TCR beta chain is described in this entry. As yet, its antigen is unknown. The CDR3 length is 16 residues. V lost 3 bases and J 5 bases, leaving 20 bases between the germline ends. Germline V gene lookup returns CDR1 SGHRS and CDR2 YFSETQ. The data derive from a study of T-cell memory formation after mild COVID-19. Study-level findings and limits: Among clones contracting day 15 to 85, CD4/CD8 was balanced, whereas later expanders leaned CD4+. Mostly located in CM and EM were contracting CD4+ clones, with contracting CD8+ clones located in EMRA.

The authors produced TCR alpha and TCR beta cDNA libraries with sample barcodes and UMIs by 5'RACE using constant-segment primers. TCRdb analysed the 5' RACE reads with MiXCR anew, one entry per CDR3 protein. The profile covers some 450,000 distinct CDR3 sequences, with around 20% appearing a single time and around 9.2% taken by the ten largest. This chain connects TRBV5-1 to TRBJ1-2; TRBD1 might be the D (5 bases). This receptor was taken from an adult woman who had mild COVID-19 (a few samples of this study predate the infection). Cell type and time point are not known. The source material was PBMCs or a T cell subset sorted from them (not recorded which). DNA of the CDR3: TGCGCCAGCAGCTCGGCCCAGGGTCGTCTCCTGTATGGCTACACCTTC. This sequence encodes CASSSAQGRLLYGYTF.